A selection of T cell receptor beta chains follows, all from one sample in a study of T cell responses to AZD1222 COVID-19 vaccine. Assay: immunoSEQ multiplex PCR; the TCRdb copy retains only in-frame clones and omits some. Counted here are tens of thousands of clones, approximately 90% occurring once; the ten biggest clones make up around 4.9%. The sample was peripheral blood, taken on day 0 of AZD1222 vaccination. All receptors derive from an adult in good health. Each CDR3 is given with its conserved first and last residue. A D gene is named only where the DNA matches it firmly. The size of a clone is reported for some rows only, either as once, few or many, or as a class for expanded clones.

CDR3nt: TGTGCCAGCATGGGGGGCAGCGCGAACACCGGGGAGCTGTTTTTT; CDR3aa: CASMGGSANTGELFF; v_gene: TRBV6-5; j_gene: TRBJ2-2; d_gene: .; abundance: .
CDR3nt: TGCAGCGTTGCCGCAGGGAATGGCTACACCTTC; CDR3aa: CSVAAGNGYTF; v_gene: TRBV29-1; j_gene: TRBJ1-2; d_gene: .; abundance: .
CDR3nt: TGTGCCAGCAGCCAAGGGCGGGGGGCCAAGTTCTTC; CDR3aa: CASSQGRGAKFF; v_gene: TRBV3-1/TRBV3-2; j_gene: TRBJ2-1; d_gene: TRBD2; abundance: .
CDR3nt: TGTGCCAGTAGTCCTCAGGGACAGGGATTAGATGGCTACACCTTC; CDR3aa: CASSPQGQGLDGYTF; v_gene: TRBV19; j_gene: TRBJ1-2; d_gene: TRBD1; abundance: .
CDR3nt: TGCGCCAGCAGCCGAGGGACAGGGGTTTTCTATGGCTACACCTTC; CDR3aa: CASSRGTGVFYGYTF; v_gene: TRBV4-1; j_gene: TRBJ1-2; d_gene: TRBD1; abundance: .
CDR3nt: TGCGCCAGCAGCTCTCTTGGGGTCAACTACGAGCAGTACTTC; CDR3aa: CASSSLGVNYEQYF; v_gene: TRBV5-1; j_gene: TRBJ2-7; d_gene: .; abundance: .
CDR3nt: TGCAGTGCTAGTCTGGGACAGGGTGATTCGCATGGCTACACCTTC; CDR3aa: CSASLGQGDSHGYTF; v_gene: TRBV20-1; j_gene: TRBJ1-2; d_gene: TRBD1; abundance: few
CDR3nt: TGCGCCAGCACCCGGGGGGACGGGGAGCTGTTTTTT; CDR3aa: CASTRGDGELFF; v_gene: TRBV5-1; j_gene: TRBJ2-2; d_gene: TRBD2; abundance: .
CDR3nt: TGTGCCAGTACCACTCTCGGGCAGGGGGTAAACTATGGCTACACCTTC; CDR3aa: CASTTLGQGVNYGYTF; v_gene: TRBV19; j_gene: TRBJ1-2; d_gene: TRBD1; abundance: .
CDR3nt: TGTGCCAGCAGCTTACTACAGAACACTGAAGCTTTCTTT; CDR3aa: CASSLLQNTEAFF; v_gene: TRBV11-2; j_gene: TRBJ1-1; d_gene: .; abundance: .
CDR3nt: TGTGCCAGCAGTTTTCTGGCGGGGGCCCCCGGAGATACGCAGTATTTT; CDR3aa: CASSFLAGAPGDTQYF; v_gene: TRBV27; j_gene: TRBJ2-3; d_gene: .; abundance: .
CDR3nt: TGTGCCTGGGGCCGGCAGGGCCTTTACAATGAGCAGTTCTTC; CDR3aa: CAWGRQGLYNEQFF; v_gene: TRBV30; j_gene: TRBJ2-1; d_gene: .; abundance: .
CDR3nt: TGCGCCAGCAGTGAGACTGGGACAGGGAACATTCAGTACTTC; CDR3aa: CASSETGTGNIQYF; v_gene: TRBV10-1; j_gene: TRBJ2-4; d_gene: TRBD1; abundance: .
CDR3nt: TGTGCCAGCAGCGACACAGGGATTAATAATTCACCCCTCCACTTT; CDR3aa: CASSDTGINNSPLHF; v_gene: TRBV7-8; j_gene: TRBJ1-6; d_gene: .; abundance: .
CDR3nt: TGCGCCAGCAGCCAAGAATCGGGGACAGTCCACTCCGGGGAGCTGTTTTTT; CDR3aa: CASSQESGTVHSGELFF; v_gene: TRBV4-1; j_gene: TRBJ2-2; d_gene: TRBD1; abundance: .
CDR3nt: TGTGCCAGCAGCTTACTGGCTCGGGAACACTCGAGCTCTGGAAACACCATATATTTT; CDR3aa: CASSLLAREHSSSGNTIYF; v_gene: TRBV11-3; j_gene: TRBJ1-3; d_gene: .; abundance: .
CDR3nt: TGCGCCAGCAGCCAATGGACAGGCTTTGAAGCTTTCTTT; CDR3aa: CASSQWTGFEAFF; v_gene: TRBV5-1; j_gene: TRBJ1-1; d_gene: TRBD1; abundance: .
CDR3nt: TGTGCCAGTAGTCACTTCGGCATTATACAGCCCCAGCATTTT; CDR3aa: CASSHFGIIQPQHF; v_gene: TRBV19; j_gene: TRBJ1-5; d_gene: .; abundance: .
CDR3nt: TGTGCCAGCAGCTTAGGAGGAGGACAGGGGGCCCATGGCTACACCTTC; CDR3aa: CASSLGGGQGAHGYTF; v_gene: TRBV7-2; j_gene: TRBJ1-2; d_gene: TRBD1; abundance: .
CDR3nt: TGCGCCAGCAGCCAAGAAGGTAGAGGGCAGCCGAGCGAAAAACTGTTTTTT; CDR3aa: CASSQEGRGQPSEKLFF; v_gene: TRBV4-1; j_gene: TRBJ1-4; d_gene: .; abundance: .
CDR3nt: TGTGCCAGCAGCACCGGGACAGAGCAGTTCTTC; CDR3aa: CASSTGTEQFF; v_gene: TRBV21-1; j_gene: TRBJ2-1; d_gene: .; abundance: .
CDR3nt: TGTGCCACCCGCCACCTAGCGGGGGGGCCAGATACGCAGTATTTT; CDR3aa: CATRHLAGGPDTQYF; v_gene: TRBV19; j_gene: TRBJ2-3; d_gene: TRBD2; abundance: .
CDR3nt: TGCAGCGTCGGAGGGAACACCGGGGAGCTGTTTTTT; CDR3aa: CSVGGNTGELFF; v_gene: TRBV29-1; j_gene: TRBJ2-2; d_gene: .; abundance: few
CDR3nt: TGTGCCTGGAGTGATGGCGGGGGTGCGAACATTCAGTACTTC; CDR3aa: CAWSDGGGANIQYF; v_gene: TRBV30; j_gene: TRBJ2-4; d_gene: TRBD2; abundance: .
CDR3nt: TGTGCCAGCAGCCCGGGTACGTGGGGAATCACTGAAGCTTTCTTT; CDR3aa: CASSPGTWGITEAFF; v_gene: TRBV7-9; j_gene: TRBJ1-1; d_gene: .; abundance: .
CDR3nt: TGTGCCAGCAGTAGGGACTTCGCCACAGATACGCAGTATTTT; CDR3aa: CASSRDFATDTQYF; v_gene: TRBV6-5; j_gene: TRBJ2-3; d_gene: .; abundance: .
CDR3nt: TGTGCCAGCTCGACCCAGGGGTTTAATGAGCAGTTCTTC; CDR3aa: CASSTQGFNEQFF; v_gene: TRBV12-3/TRBV12-4; j_gene: TRBJ2-1; d_gene: .; abundance: .
CDR3nt: TGTGCCAGCTCACCCCCCCCCGGGACCGGGGAGCTGTTTTTT; CDR3aa: CASSPPPGTGELFF; v_gene: TRBV18; j_gene: TRBJ2-2; d_gene: .; abundance: .
CDR3nt: TGTGCCAGCAGTTTAGCAGCTGCAATGCCCCAGCATTTT; CDR3aa: CASSLAAAMPQHF; v_gene: TRBV27; j_gene: TRBJ1-5; d_gene: .; abundance: .
CDR3nt: TGTGCCAGTAGCACAGGGATCTCCAACTATGGCTACACCTTC; CDR3aa: CASSTGISNYGYTF; v_gene: TRBV19; j_gene: TRBJ1-2; d_gene: .; abundance: .
CDR3nt: TGTGCCAGCAGCGAGGGACTAGCGGGGGGGTTCAATGAGCAGTTCTTC; CDR3aa: CASSEGLAGGFNEQFF; v_gene: TRBV7-3; j_gene: TRBJ2-1; d_gene: TRBD2; abundance: .
CDR3nt: TGTGCCAGCAGCTTAACAAAACAAGAGACCCAGTACTTC; CDR3aa: CASSLTKQETQYF; v_gene: TRBV5-4; j_gene: TRBJ2-5; d_gene: .; abundance: .
CDR3nt: TGTGCTAGTGGATCCGGGCAAACCTACGAGCAGTACTTC; CDR3aa: CASGSGQTYEQYF; v_gene: TRBV12-5; j_gene: TRBJ2-7; d_gene: .; abundance: .
CDR3nt: TGCAGCGTTGAAGTACAGGGTCAAGAGACCCAGTACTTC; CDR3aa: CSVEVQGQETQYF; v_gene: TRBV29-1; j_gene: TRBJ2-5; d_gene: .; abundance: .